The 11 T cell receptor beta chains given below trace back to one sample, sequenced in a study of blood T cell repertoires in COVID-19. This table comes from immunoSEQ multiplex PCR, and its TCRdb copy is limited to in-frame clones, with some not included. The sample lists over 100,000 clones; approximately 81% were seen once. Source material: peripheral blood. These receptors originate from an elderly woman with acute or convalescent COVID-19.

This clone was found a few times. The chain has TRBV27 and TRBJ1-1; no clear D gene. The V and J ends lost 6 bases and 7 bases respectively, with 9 bases between them. This CDR3 contains 11 residues. Germline V gene lookup returns CDR1 MNHEY and CDR2 SMNVEV (reference sequence). CDR3: CASRSYSEAFF. DNA for the CDR3: TGTGCCAGCAGGTCTTACAGTGAAGCTTTCTTT.

The J gene is TRBJ1-6, the V gene TRBV18; TRBD1 might be the D (6 bases). CDR1 is KGHSH and CDR2 is LQKENI in the germline V gene. The CDR3 runs to 14 residues. Trimming stripped 5 bases from V and 11 bases from J, with 16 bases between. The CDR3 DNA follows: TGTGCCAGCTCAAGCACAGGGAGGGACGCACCCCTCCACTTT. Protein sequence: CASSSTGRDAPLHF.

This clone was found a few times. The chain employs TRBV29-1 and TRBJ1-2; D gene ambiguous. Trimming took 7 bases from V and 8 from J, leaving 17 bases between them. This CDR3 comprises 12 residues. Germline assignment: CDR1 SQVTM and CDR2 ANQGSEA. In nucleotides, the CDR3 is TGCAGCGCGGGTGATGCCCGGTGGGGCTACACCTTC. Its protein is CSAGDARWGYTF.

V is TRBV4-1 and J is TRBJ1-3; TRBD1 agrees at 7 bases. In germline, CDR1 is MGHRA, CDR2 YSYEKL. J gave up 1 base and V 1 base, and 7 bases lay outside the gene matches. CDR3 length equals 17 residues. The chain's CDR3 is CASSQVTNRGSGNTIYF. The CDR3 DNA reads as TGCGCCAGCAGCCAAGTGACCAACAGGGGATCTGGAAACACCATATATTTT.

This chain connects TRBV30 to TRBJ1-6, with a tentative D call TRBD1 (6 bases). Looked up from germline, CDR1 is GTSNPN and CDR2 is SVGIG (reference sequence). CDR3 length equals 13 residues. V was pared by 7 bases and J by 7 bases, with 14 bases between. The CDR3 here is CASQGSGNSPLHF. Written as DNA, the CDR3 is TGTGCCTCACAGGGAAGTGGAAATTCACCCCTCCACTTT.

This rearrangement joins TRBV15 to TRBJ1-2, with D tentatively TRBD1 (6 bases). V was shortened by 3 bases and J by 10 bases, with 15 bases between the two germline ends. The germline gives CDR1 LNHNV, CDR2 YYDKDF (reference sequence). CDR3 length: 13 amino acids. The CDR3 sequence is CATSRGGPSVYTF. The CDR3, as DNA: TGTGCCACCAGCAGGGGGGGGCCCTCGGTCTACACCTTC.

V usage is TRBV6-1 and J usage is TRBJ2-3, with D perhaps matching TRBD2 (5 bases). The length of the CDR3 is 14 residues. The V gene's germline CDR1 is MNHNS and CDR2 SASEGT. The V end lost 1 base, the J end lost 0 bases, and 5 bases lay between the germline ends. CDR3 sequence (DNA): TGTGCCAGCAGTGAAGGGACTAGCACAGATACGCAGTATTTT. It specifies CASSEGTSTDTQYF.

V is TRBV19 and J is TRBJ2-1; the match to TRBD2 covers 7 bases. The junction had 2 bases not matched to a gene; V was cut back by 4 bases and J by 2 bases. Per germline, CDR1 LNHDA and CDR2 SQIVND (reference sequence). The CDR3 length is 14 residues. DNA of the CDR3: TGTGCCAGTAGTAGGGGGGGGGCCTACAATGAGCAGTTCTTC. The encoded protein is CASSRGGAYNEQFF.

This rearrangement joins TRBV19 to TRBJ2-1; a possible D gene is TRBD2 (6 bases). The CDR3 has 15 amino acids. Germline values: CDR1 LNHDA, CDR2 SQIVND (reference sequence). Trimming stripped 6 bases from V and 2 bases from J, with 14 bases between. The CDR3: CASSPPGGAYNEQFF. In nucleotides, the CDR3 is TGTGCCAGTAGCCCCCCCGGGGGTGCCTACAATGAGCAGTTCTTC.

About this clone: In the same sample, other DNA sequences code for this CDR3. This chain links TRBV5-1 with TRBJ1-4; 8 bases match TRBD1. The ends lost 2 bases at V and 8 bases at J; junction bases unmatched: 5. The CDR3 covers 14 residues. Germline CDR1 is SGHRS and CDR2 is YFSETQ. The CDR3 here is CASSLGQGGEKLFF. CDR3 nucleotide sequence: TGCGCCAGCAGCTTAGGACAGGGAGGCGAAAAACTGTTTTTT.

The chain recombines TRBV7-2 with TRBJ2-3, with D unclear. V was clipped by 7 bases and J by 4 bases, with 12 bases between them. The CDR3 extends over 13 amino acids. Germline assignment: CDR1 SGHTA and CDR2 FQGNSA. CDR3 protein: CASTTARADTQYF. The CDR3 DNA is TGTGCCAGCACCACTGCCCGCGCAGATACGCAGTATTTT.